The 8 T cell receptor beta chains below come from one sample, sequenced in a study of blood T cells in healthy people across ages. A sample-barcoded 5' primer and a J-beta primer mix were used in a second PCR of about 7 to 11 cycles. TCRdb fed the 5' RACE reads into MiXCR, producing one record per CDR3 protein. Of approximately 1.5 million distinct CDR3 sequences in the sample, approximately 39% are singletons; the top ten hold about 3.8%. Sequenced input: blood. These TCRs come from a woman younger than 35 in good health.

The chain carries TRBV2 and TRBJ1-5; 7 nucleotides align to TRBD1. This CDR3 is 17 amino acids long. The trim removed 6 bases at V and 2 bases at J, leaving 13 bases unmatched. Per the germline V gene, CDR1 is SNHLY and CDR2 is FYNNEI. This CDR3 reads CASSLQPRGVGNQPQHF. The CDR3 region has the DNA TGTGCCAGCAGCCTTCAACCCAGGGGGGTGGGCAATCAGCCCCAGCATTTT.

The V call is TRBV7-2, the J call TRBJ1-6; possibly TRBD1 for D (6 bases). Trimming took off 5 bases at V and 7 bases at J, with 15 bases between the two ends. Germline V gene data show CDR1 as SGHTA and CDR2 as FQGNSA. The CDR3 runs 15 residues. CDR3 bases: TGTGCCAGCAGCCTGGGAGGGACAAACAATTCACCCCTCCACTTT. Its translation is CASSLGGTNNSPLHF.

This clonotype has a single count. The rearrangement links TRBV2 to TRBJ2-7; D is ambiguous. Trimming left V 6 bases short and J 7 bases short, with 19 bases between. There are 14 residues in the CDR3. Germline-derived CDR1 and CDR2 are SNHLY and FYNNEI. The CDR3 reads CASRRLFLRDEQYF. CDR3 bases: TGTGCCAGCAGAAGGCTCTTTCTCAGAGATGAGCAGTACTTC.

The chain uses TRBV20-1 and TRBJ1-5; D call uncertain. The CDR3 has 15 residues. V was clipped by 0 bases and J by 6 bases, with 15 bases between them. CDR1 is DFQATT and CDR2 is SNEGSKA in the germline V gene (reference sequence). This CDR3 reads CSAREELGRTQPQHF. CDR3 DNA sequence: TGCAGTGCTAGAGAGGAGCTGGGCCGAACTCAGCCCCAGCATTTT.

This clonotype was seen only once. This chain joins TRBV3-1 and TRBJ1-1; D unresolved. The CDR3 is 13 amino acids. V was clipped by 2 bases and J by 7 bases, with 11 bases between them. The germline gives CDR1 LGHDT, CDR2 YNNKEL (reference sequence). The CDR3 reads CASSQSTRGEAFF. The DNA of the CDR3 is TGTGCCAGCAGCCAAAGTACCCGGGGTGAAGCTTTCTTT.

The genes are TRBV20-1 and TRBJ1-1; no firm D call. The CDR3 runs 14 residues. The germline V gene has CDR1 DFQATT and CDR2 SNEGSKA (reference sequence). V lost 5 bases to trimming and J lost 1 base, with 14 bases between them. This chain's CDR3 is CSAHHPGKNTEAFF. The CDR3 DNA reads TGCAGTGCTCACCATCCTGGGAAGAACACTGAAGCTTTCTTT.

This clonotype was seen only a few times. This chain joins TRBV6-5 and TRBJ1-1; 10 bases match TRBD1. This CDR3 has 14 amino acids. J lost 5 bases, V lost 7 bases, and 7 bases had no gene match. CDR1 is MNHEY, CDR2 SVGAGI, per germline. In DNA, the CDR3 is TGTGCCAGCAAAAAGGGGACAGGGGCGACTGAAGCTTTCTTT. It is translated as CASKKGTGATEAFF.

This clonotype showed up just a few times. The genes are TRBV29-1 and TRBJ1-1, with TRBD1 as a possible D gene (5 bases). The CDR3 runs 13 residues. Trimming cost V 5 bases and J 1 base, with 11 bases left between them. CDR1 SQVTM and CDR2 ANQGSEA come from the germline V gene. CDR3 bases: TGCAGCGTTACAGGTGCCGGGAACACTGAAGCTTTCTTT. Protein sequence: CSVTGAGNTEAFF.